This T cell receptor (beta chain) was documented in a study of T cells in Graves' hyperthyroidism and ophthalmopathy. Study-level points and caveats: Blood held most thyroid clonotypes expanded above 0.001 frequency. Ophthalmopathy and stable hyperthyroidism were separated by a 13 V-J model.

The V end was cut by 6 bases, the J end by 1 base, with 12 bases between. This CDR3 comprises 14 residues. Germline V gives CDR1 KGHSH, CDR2 LQKENI. In its sample, this clonotype was seen many times. Its antigen remains unknown. TCR beta CDR3 regions were amplified from RNA. HTBI primers were employed in a first-round RT-PCR of the TCR CDR3. One entry per CDR3 protein, called by TCRdb with MiXCR from the multiplex PCR reads. The data hold 350,000 or so distinct CDR3 sequences, with about 20% observed a single time. Lactation, pregnancy, other autoimmune disease or uncontrolled infection led to exclusion of patients. The authors took PBMCs from 7.5 to 10 ml fresh peripheral blood.

Sequenced input: blood. The chain carries TRBV18 and TRBJ2-5; D may be TRBD1 (6 bases). This clonotype was obtained from a woman in her forties or fifties with Graves' hyperthyroidism. The CDR3 spells CASSLDSSQETQYF. The CDR3 DNA sequence: TGTGCCAGCTCTCTGGACAGCTCCCAAGAGACCCAGTACTTC.